One sample yielded the 3 T cell receptor beta chains listed below, sequenced in a study of OX40 agonist ivuxolimab in advanced cancers. Sequenced by immunoSEQ multiplex PCR; TCRdb stores in-frame clones only, minus some. The sample has roughly 53,000 clones, approximately 90% seen once; the top ten hold approximately 52%. Here the sequenced sample was CD4+ or CD8+ T cells sorted from blood, taken in a trial of the OX40 agonist ivuxolimab. The receptor set was obtained from an adult with an advanced solid tumor such as melanoma, head and neck, liver or kidney cancer.

This sequence joins TRBV14 and TRBJ2-7; TRBD2 might be the D (5 bases). CDR1 and CDR2 from the germline V gene are SGHDN and FVKESK. The CDR3 has 14 residues. V was trimmed by 1 base and J by 6 bases, leaving 13 bases between them. The CDR3 nucleotides are TGTGCCAGCAGCCAAGGTGGCGGGCTAGGCGAGCAGTACTTC. This translates into CASSQGGGLGEQYF.

The chain carries TRBV13 and TRBJ2-2; the match to TRBD2 covers 9 bases. The germline V gene encodes CDR1 PRHDT and CDR2 FYEKMQ (reference sequence). J lost 4 bases, V lost 3 bases, and 12 bases had no gene match. The CDR3 runs to 18 residues. DNA of the CDR3: TGTGCCAGCAGCTTTACTCCGGGACTAGCTATCGCCACCGGGGAGCTGTTTTTT. This codes for CASSFTPGLAIATGELFF.

The V gene is TRBV2, the J gene TRBJ1-2; 7 positions agree with TRBD1. V was clipped by 10 bases and J by 5 bases; unmatched bases: 10. The CDR3 spans 13 residues. The germline V gene encodes CDR1 SNHLY and CDR2 FYNNEI. The CDR3 spells CATIRDSRYGYTF. Written as DNA, the CDR3 is TGTGCCACTATACGGGACAGCCGATATGGCTACACCTTC. Based on the CDR3 plus reference TRBV2 and TRBJ1-2, the full variable domain is EPEVTQTPSHQVTQMGQEVILRCVPISNHLYFYWYRQILGQKVEFLVSFYNNEISEKSEIFDDQFSVERPDGSNFTLKIRSTKLEDSAMYFCATIRDSRYGYTFGSGTRLTVV.